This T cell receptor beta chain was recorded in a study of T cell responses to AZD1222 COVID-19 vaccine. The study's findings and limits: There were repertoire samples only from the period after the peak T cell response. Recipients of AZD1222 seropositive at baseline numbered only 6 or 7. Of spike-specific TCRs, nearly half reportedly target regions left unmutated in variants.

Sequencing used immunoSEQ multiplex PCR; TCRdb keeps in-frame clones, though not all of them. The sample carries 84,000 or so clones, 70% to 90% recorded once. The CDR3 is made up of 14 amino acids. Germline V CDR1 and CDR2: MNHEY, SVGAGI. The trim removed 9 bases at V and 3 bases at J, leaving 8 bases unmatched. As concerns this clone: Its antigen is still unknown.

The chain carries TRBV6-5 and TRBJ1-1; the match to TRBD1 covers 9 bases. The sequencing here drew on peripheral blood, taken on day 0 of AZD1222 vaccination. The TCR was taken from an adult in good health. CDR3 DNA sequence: TGTGCCAGTCTAAGACAGGGGGGACACACTGAAGCTTTCTTT. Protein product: CASLRQGGHTEAFF.